What follows describes a single TCR beta chain. This sample is part of a study of blood T cell repertoires in COVID-19. Study context: Acute and convalescent COVID-19 specimens originated in the United States, Italy and Spain. Sources were T cells, B-cell-depleted T cells, or PBMCs; the material itself was cDNA or gDNA.

Trimming removed 8 bases at V and 4 bases at J, with 14 bases between. CDR1 MRHNA and CDR2 SNTAGT come from the germline V gene. The CDR3 has 13 amino acids. Per the study methods: Reference gene primer amplification yielded estimated nucleated cell counts. Some clones are missing from TCRdb's copy, which holds only in-frame ones; the method was immunoSEQ multiplex PCR. The V and J calls and clone size were taken over from that table, and D and trimming were inferred from the DNA. Of some 150,000 clones in the sample, roughly 87% were seen once. The material sequenced was peripheral blood. The clonotype was recovered from a woman aged 45-59 years with acute or convalescent COVID-19. V and J are TRBV6-4 and TRBJ1-1, with D tentatively TRBD1 (5 bases). The CDR3 region has the DNA TGTGCCAGCGCCGCGTCGGGGGGCACTGAAGCTTTCTTT. Translation: CASAASGGTEAFF.